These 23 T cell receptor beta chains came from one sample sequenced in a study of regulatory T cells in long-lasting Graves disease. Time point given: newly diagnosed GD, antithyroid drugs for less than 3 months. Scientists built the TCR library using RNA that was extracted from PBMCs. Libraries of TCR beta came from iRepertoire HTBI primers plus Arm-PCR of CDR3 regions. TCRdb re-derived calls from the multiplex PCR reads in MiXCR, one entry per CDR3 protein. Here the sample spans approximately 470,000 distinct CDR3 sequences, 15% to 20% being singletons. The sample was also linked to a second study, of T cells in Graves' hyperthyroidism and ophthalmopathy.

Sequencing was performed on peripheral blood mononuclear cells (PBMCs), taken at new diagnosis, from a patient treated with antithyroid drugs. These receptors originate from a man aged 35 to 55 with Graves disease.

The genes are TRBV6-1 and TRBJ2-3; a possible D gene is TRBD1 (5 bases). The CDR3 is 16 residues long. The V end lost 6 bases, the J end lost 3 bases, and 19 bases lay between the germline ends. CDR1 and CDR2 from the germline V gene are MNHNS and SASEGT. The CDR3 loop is CASSPMKRGRTDTQYF. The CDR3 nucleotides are TGTGCCAGCAGCCCGATGAAAAGGGGCAGAACAGATACGCAGTATTTT.

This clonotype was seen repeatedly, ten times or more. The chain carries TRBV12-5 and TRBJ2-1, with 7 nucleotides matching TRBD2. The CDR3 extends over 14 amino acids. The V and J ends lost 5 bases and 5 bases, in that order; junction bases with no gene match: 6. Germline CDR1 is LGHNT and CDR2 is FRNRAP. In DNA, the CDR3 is TGTGCTAGTGGTCCCGGAGGACTAGACAATGAGCAGTTCTTC. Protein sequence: CASGPGGLDNEQFF.

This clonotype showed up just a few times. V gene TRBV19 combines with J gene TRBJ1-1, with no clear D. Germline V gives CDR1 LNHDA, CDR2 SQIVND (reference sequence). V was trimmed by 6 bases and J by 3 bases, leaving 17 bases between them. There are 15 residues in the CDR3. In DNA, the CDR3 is TGTGCCAGTAGAGTCAGAAACTCGTTGGACACTGAAGCTTTCTTT. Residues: CASRVRNSLDTEAFF.

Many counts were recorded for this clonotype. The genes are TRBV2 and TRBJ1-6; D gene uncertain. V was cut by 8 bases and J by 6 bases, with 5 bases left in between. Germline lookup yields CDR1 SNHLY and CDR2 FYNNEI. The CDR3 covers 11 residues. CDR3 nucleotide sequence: TGTGCCAGCGGCGTTAATTCACCCCTCCACTTT. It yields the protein CASGVNSPLHF. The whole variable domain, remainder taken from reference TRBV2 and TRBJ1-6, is EPEVTQTPSHQVTQMGQEVILRCVPISNHLYFYWYRQILGQKVEFLVSFYNNEISEKSEIFDDQFSVERPDGSNFTLKIRSTKLEDSAMYFCASGVNSPLHFGNGTRLTVT.

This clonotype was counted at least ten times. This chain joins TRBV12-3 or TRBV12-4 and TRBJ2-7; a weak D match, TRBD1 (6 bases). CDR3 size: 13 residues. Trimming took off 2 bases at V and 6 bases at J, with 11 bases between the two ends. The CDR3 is CASSLTGRGEQYF. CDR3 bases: TGTGCCAGCAGTTTAACAGGGCGCGGCGAGCAGTACTTC.

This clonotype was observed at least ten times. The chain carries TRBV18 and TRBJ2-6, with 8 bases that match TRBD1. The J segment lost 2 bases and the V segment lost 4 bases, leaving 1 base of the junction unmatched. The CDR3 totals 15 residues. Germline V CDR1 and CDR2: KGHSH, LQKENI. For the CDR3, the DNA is TGTGCCAGCTCACGACAGGGGCCTGGGGCCAACGTCCTGACTTTC. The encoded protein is CASSRQGPGANVLTF.

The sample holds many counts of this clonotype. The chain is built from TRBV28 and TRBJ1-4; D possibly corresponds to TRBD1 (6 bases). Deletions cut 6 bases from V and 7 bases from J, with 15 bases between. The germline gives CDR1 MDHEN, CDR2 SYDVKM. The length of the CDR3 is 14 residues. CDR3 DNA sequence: TGTGCCAGCAGCATGACAGGTAGAAGTGAAAAACTGTTTTTT. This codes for CASSMTGRSEKLFF.

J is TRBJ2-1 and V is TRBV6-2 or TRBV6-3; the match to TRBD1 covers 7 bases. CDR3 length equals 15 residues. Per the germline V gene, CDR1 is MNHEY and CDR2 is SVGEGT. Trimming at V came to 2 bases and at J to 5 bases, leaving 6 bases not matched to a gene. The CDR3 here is CASSYIGGTDNEQFF. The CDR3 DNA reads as TGTGCCAGCAGTTACATAGGGGGCACCGACAATGAGCAGTTCTTC.

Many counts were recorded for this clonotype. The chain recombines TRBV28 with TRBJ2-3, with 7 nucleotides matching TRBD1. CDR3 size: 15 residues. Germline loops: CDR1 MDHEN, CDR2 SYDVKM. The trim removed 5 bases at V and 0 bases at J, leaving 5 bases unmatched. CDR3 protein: CASSPPQGSTDTQYF. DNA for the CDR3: TGTGCCAGCAGTCCCCCACAGGGGAGCACAGATACGCAGTATTTT.

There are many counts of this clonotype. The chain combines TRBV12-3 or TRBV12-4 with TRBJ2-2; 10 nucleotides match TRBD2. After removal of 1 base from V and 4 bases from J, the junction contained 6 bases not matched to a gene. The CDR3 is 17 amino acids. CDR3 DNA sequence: TGTGCCAGCAGTTTAGGGGTAGCGGGAGGCCCCACCGGGGAGCTGTTTTTT. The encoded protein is CASSLGVAGGPTGELFF.

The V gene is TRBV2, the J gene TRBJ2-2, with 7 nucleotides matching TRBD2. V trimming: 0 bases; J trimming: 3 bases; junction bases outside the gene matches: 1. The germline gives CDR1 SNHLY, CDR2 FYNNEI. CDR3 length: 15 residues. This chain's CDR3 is CASSEAGGHTGELFF. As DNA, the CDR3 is TGTGCCAGCAGTGAAGCGGGAGGGCACACCGGGGAGCTGTTTTTT.

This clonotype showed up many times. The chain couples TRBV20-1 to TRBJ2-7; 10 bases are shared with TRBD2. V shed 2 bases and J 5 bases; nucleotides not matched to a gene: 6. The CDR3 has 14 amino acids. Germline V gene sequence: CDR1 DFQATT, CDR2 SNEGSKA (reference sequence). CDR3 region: CSARLAGVWNEQYF. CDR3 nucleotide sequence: TGCAGTGCTAGACTAGCGGGAGTATGGAACGAGCAGTACTTC.

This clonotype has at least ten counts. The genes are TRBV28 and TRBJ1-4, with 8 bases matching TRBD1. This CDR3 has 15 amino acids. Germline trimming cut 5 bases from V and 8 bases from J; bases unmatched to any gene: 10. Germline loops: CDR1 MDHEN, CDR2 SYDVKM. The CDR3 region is CASSIQGARREKLFF. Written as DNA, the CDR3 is TGTGCCAGCAGTATCCAGGGGGCGCGGCGGGAAAAACTGTTTTTT.

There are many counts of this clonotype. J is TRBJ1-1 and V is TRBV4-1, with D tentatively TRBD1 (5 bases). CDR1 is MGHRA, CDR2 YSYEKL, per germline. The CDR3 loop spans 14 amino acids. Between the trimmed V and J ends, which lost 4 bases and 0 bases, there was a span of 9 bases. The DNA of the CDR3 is TGCGCCAGCAGCCGATCAGGGATGAACACTGAAGCTTTCTTT. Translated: CASSRSGMNTEAFF.

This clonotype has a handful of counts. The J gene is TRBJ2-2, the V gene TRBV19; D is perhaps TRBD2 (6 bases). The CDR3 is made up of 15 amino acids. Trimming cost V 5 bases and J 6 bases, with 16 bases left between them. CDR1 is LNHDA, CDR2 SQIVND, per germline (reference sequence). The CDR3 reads CASSDLARLSGELFF. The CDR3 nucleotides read TGTGCCAGTAGTGACCTAGCGCGCCTCTCCGGGGAGCTGTTTTTT.

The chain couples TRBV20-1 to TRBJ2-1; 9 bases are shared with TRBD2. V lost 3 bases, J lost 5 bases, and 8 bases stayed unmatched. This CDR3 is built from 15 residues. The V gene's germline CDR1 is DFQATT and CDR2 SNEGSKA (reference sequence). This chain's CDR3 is CSARGGAGGHNEQFF. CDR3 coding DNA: TGCAGTGCTAGGGGCGGGGCGGGAGGGCACAATGAGCAGTTCTTC.

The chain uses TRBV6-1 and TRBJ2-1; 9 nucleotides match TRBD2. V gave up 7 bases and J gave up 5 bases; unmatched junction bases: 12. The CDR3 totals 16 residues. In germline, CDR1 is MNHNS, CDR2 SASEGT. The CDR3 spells CASTRQATSGNNEQFF. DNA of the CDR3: TGTGCCAGCACCCGACAGGCGACTAGCGGAAACAATGAGCAGTTCTTC.

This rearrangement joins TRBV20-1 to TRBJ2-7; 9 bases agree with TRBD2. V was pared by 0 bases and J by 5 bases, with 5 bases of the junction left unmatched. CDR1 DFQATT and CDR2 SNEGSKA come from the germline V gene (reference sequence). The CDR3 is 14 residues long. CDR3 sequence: CSARDIAGVNEQYF. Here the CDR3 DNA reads TGCAGTGCTAGAGACATAGCGGGAGTCAACGAGCAGTACTTC.

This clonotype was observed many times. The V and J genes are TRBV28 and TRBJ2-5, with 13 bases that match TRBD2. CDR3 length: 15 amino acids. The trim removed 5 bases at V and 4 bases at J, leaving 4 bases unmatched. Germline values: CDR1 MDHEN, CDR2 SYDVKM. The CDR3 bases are TGTGCCAGCAGTAGACTAGCGGGAGGCATAGAGACCCAGTACTTC. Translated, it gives CASSRLAGGIETQYF.

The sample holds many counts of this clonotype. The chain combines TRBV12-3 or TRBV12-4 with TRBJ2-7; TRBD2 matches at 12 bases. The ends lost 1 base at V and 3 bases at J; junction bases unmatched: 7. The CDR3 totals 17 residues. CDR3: CASSLGTSGIRFYEQYF. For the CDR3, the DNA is TGTGCCAGCAGTTTAGGGACTAGCGGGATTCGTTTCTACGAGCAGTACTTC.

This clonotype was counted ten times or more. CDR3 DNA: TGTGCCAGCAGTCGCCGGGACTCTACCTACGAGCAGTACTTC. Translating gives CASSRRDSTYEQYF. V gene TRBV12-3 or TRBV12-4 combines with J gene TRBJ2-7; D is possibly TRBD2 (6 bases). The V end lost 5 bases, the J end lost 2 bases, and 13 bases lay between the germline ends. This CDR3 is 14 amino acids long.

CDR3 sequence: CATSPGELYGYTF. The CDR3 bases are TGTGCCACCAGTCCGGGTGAACTCTATGGCTACACCTTC. This chain joins TRBV15 and TRBJ1-2; D gene unclear. In germline, CDR1 is LNHNV, CDR2 YYDKDF (reference sequence). The CDR3 totals 13 residues. Trimming stripped 6 bases from V and 4 bases from J, with 12 bases between.

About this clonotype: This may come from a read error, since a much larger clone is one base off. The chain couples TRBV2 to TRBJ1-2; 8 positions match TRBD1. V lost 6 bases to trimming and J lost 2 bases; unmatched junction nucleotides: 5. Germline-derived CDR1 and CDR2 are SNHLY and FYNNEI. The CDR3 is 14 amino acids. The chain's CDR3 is CASRDRGPNYGYTF. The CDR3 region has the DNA TGTGCCAGCAGAGACAGGGGACCAAACTATGGCTACACCTTC.